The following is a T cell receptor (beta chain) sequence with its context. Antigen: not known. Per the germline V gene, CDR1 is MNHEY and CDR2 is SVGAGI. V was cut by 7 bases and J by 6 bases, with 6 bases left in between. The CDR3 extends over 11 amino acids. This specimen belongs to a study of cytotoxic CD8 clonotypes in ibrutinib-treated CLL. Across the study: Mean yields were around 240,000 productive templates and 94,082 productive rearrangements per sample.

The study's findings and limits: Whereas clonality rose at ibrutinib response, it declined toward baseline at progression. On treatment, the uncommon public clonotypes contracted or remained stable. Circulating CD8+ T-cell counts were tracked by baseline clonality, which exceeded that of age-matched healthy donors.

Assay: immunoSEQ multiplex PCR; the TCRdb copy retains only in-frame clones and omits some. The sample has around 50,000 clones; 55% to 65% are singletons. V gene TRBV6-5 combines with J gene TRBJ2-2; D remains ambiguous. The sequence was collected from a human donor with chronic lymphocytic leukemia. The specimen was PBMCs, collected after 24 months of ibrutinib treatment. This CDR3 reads CASNYAGELFF. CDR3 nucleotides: TGTGCCAGCAACTACGCCGGGGAGCTGTTTTTT.